Below are 14 T cell receptor beta chains sequenced from a single sample in a study of shared clonotypes between healthy human individuals. Here immunoSEQ multiplex PCR was the method, and the copy in TCRdb shows in-frame clones only, minus some. Of more than 2,000,000 clones in the sample, approximately 90% were seen once. Sequencing input: naive CD4+ T cells sorted from blood. Subset in this sample: CD45RA+ positively selected. The receptors come from a man aged 18 to 30 in good health.

The chain couples TRBV29-1 to TRBJ1-3; D is perhaps TRBD1 (5 bases). CDR1 is SQVTM, CDR2 ANQGSEA, per germline. Trimming took off 7 bases at V and 4 bases at J, with 17 bases between the two ends. The CDR3 spans 14 residues. Written as DNA, the CDR3 is TGCAGCGCTCGCACCGAGTGGGGCGGAAACACCATATATTTT. Protein sequence: CSARTEWGGNTIYF. The full variable domain, its missing parts supplied by reference TRBV29-1 and TRBJ1-3, is SAVISQKPSRDICQRGTSLTIQCQVDSQVTMMFWYRQQPGQSLTLIATANQGSEATYESGFVIDKFPISRPNLTFSTLTVSNMSPEDSSIYLCSARTEWGGNTIYFGEGSWLTVV.

The chain combines TRBV7-9 with TRBJ1-2; 8 bases are a match to TRBD1. The V and J ends lost 6 bases and 4 bases, in that order; junction bases with no gene match: 13. The CDR3 is 16 residues long. From germline, CDR1 is SEHNR and CDR2 FQNEAQ (reference sequence). In nucleotides, the CDR3 is TGTGCCAGCAGTCCCGGGACAGGCGACCCTGGCTATGGCTACACCTTC. Amino acids: CASSPGTGDPGYGYTF.

This chain uses TRBV28 with TRBJ1-1; a weak D match, TRBD1 (6 bases). The CDR3 contains 17 residues. From germline, CDR1 is MDHEN and CDR2 SYDVKM. V was cut by 5 bases and J by 0 bases, with 19 bases left in between. In nucleotides, the CDR3 is TGTGCCAGCAGTCCTCTCGGGCAGGGGATCATGAACACTGAAGCTTTCTTT. Its protein product is CASSPLGQGIMNTEAFF.

The rearrangement uses TRBV4-3 and TRBJ2-5; D is perhaps TRBD1 (5 bases). The CDR3 covers 16 residues. The V gene's germline CDR1 is LGHNA and CDR2 YSLEER. With 0 bases removed from V and 2 bases from J, the gap between germline ends came to 13 bases. The CDR3 is CASSQDHRQGQETQYF. DNA of the CDR3: TGCGCCAGCAGCCAAGATCATAGGCAGGGACAAGAGACCCAGTACTTC.

The chain uses TRBV27 and TRBJ1-1, with 7 bases aligning to TRBD1. The germline CDR1 and CDR2 sequences are MNHEY and SMNVEV (reference sequence). The CDR3 is 14 residues long. V was clipped by 6 bases and J by 4 bases; unmatched bases: 8. The chain's CDR3 is CASSYTGVGTEAFF. In nucleotides, the CDR3 is TGTGCCAGCAGCTATACAGGGGTCGGCACTGAAGCTTTCTTT.

The V and J genes are TRBV5-1 and TRBJ1-1; 9 bases map to TRBD1. There are 14 residues in the CDR3. V lost 4 bases and J lost 4; bases outside the gene matches: 5. CDR1 and CDR2 from the germline V gene are SGHRS and YFSETQ. CDR3 amino acids: CASSAGQGFTEAFF. CDR3 in DNA: TGCGCCAGCAGCGCAGGACAGGGGTTCACTGAAGCTTTCTTT.

The CDR3 nucleotides read TGTGCCAGCAGTTACTCGCGGGGGGGAACCTACAATGAGCAGTTCTTC. This codes for CASSYSRGGTYNEQFF. V and J are TRBV6-5 and TRBJ2-1; 9 nucleotides align to TRBD2. Germline-derived CDR1 and CDR2 are MNHEY and SVGAGI. The CDR3 runs 16 residues. Germline trimming cut 0 bases from V and 2 bases from J; bases unmatched to any gene: 2.

The J gene is TRBJ2-7, the V gene TRBV11-2, with 7 nucleotides matching TRBD1. This CDR3 has 14 residues. J gave up 3 bases and V 0 bases, and 2 bases lay outside the gene matches. The germline CDR1 and CDR2 sequences are SGHAT and FQNNGV. The CDR3 protein is CASSLDGTVYEQYF. The CDR3 bases are TGTGCCAGCAGCTTAGATGGGACAGTCTACGAGCAGTACTTC.

With regard to this clone: Other DNA variants within this sample encode the same CDR3. V gene TRBV30 combines with J gene TRBJ2-2; D remains ambiguous. Germline CDR1 is GTSNPN and CDR2 is SVGIG (reference sequence). Deletions cut 3 bases from V and 5 bases from J, with 7 bases between. This CDR3 contains 12 residues. The CDR3 loop reads CAWSPRTGELFF. The CDR3 DNA is TGTGCCTGGAGCCCTAGGACCGGGGAGCTGTTTTTT.

This clone was detected a few times. Other DNA sequences in the sample encode the same CDR3. The V and J genes are TRBV5-1 and TRBJ2-3; D gene unclear. Deletions cut 0 bases from V and 2 bases from J, with 4 bases between. Germline CDR1 SGHRS, CDR2 YFSETQ. The CDR3 is made up of 13 amino acids. The CDR3 here is CASSLGFTDTQYF. The CDR3, as DNA: TGCGCCAGCAGCTTGGGCTTCACAGATACGCAGTATTTT.

V usage is TRBV19 and J usage is TRBJ2-6; TRBD1 matches at 7 bases. The germline CDR1 and CDR2 sequences are LNHDA and SQIVND (reference sequence). V shed 6 bases, J shed 0 bases, and the junction held 5 bases outside the gene matches. This CDR3 has 16 residues. CDR3 sequence: CASSGTVNSGANVLTF. Written as DNA, the CDR3 is TGTGCCAGTAGCGGGACAGTAAACTCTGGGGCCAACGTCCTGACTTTC.

Note on this clone: The same CDR3 can be traced to other DNA sequences in this sample. The V call is TRBV5-1, the J call TRBJ1-1; no definite D call. Germline CDR1 is SGHRS and CDR2 is YFSETQ. With 2 bases removed from V and 1 base from J, the gap between germline ends came to 9 bases. This CDR3 is 14 amino acids long. The CDR3 spells CASSLEGPNTEAFF. For the CDR3, the DNA is TGCGCCAGCAGCTTAGAAGGGCCGAACACTGAAGCTTTCTTT.

The gene calls are TRBV9 and TRBJ1-5; no clear D. CDR3 size: 12 residues. V lost 7 bases to trimming and J lost 4 bases, with 9 bases between them. Germline V lookup: CDR1 SGDLS, CDR2 YYNGEE. The CDR3 region is CASGERNQPQHF. In DNA form, the CDR3 reads TGTGCCAGCGGGGAGCGGAATCAGCCCCAGCATTTT.

This sequence joins TRBV7-2 and TRBJ1-3, with D unresolved. The V gene lost 0 bases and the J gene lost 6 bases, with 12 bases spanning the gap. Germline lookup yields CDR1 SGHTA and CDR2 FQGNSA. CDR3 length: 15 amino acids. The CDR3 DNA reads as TGTGCCAGCAGCTTAGCAACGGGTCACGAAAACACCATATATTTT. Protein: CASSLATGHENTIYF.